This TCR beta chain emerged from a study of identical twins. TCRdb re-derived calls from the 5' RACE reads in MiXCR, one entry per CDR3 protein. The sample has about 200,000 distinct CDR3 sequences; 15% to 20% are singletons. Notes on the study in general: Weaker excess sharing between twins was seen in beta out-of-frame sequences.

This clonotype was counted only a few times. The antigen remains undetermined. The sample was also reused in another study, on T cells expressing NK-cell markers. According to that study: The authors restricted sorting to alpha-beta TCR T cells with an anti-gamma-delta TCR antibody in several experiments. Whether expanded NKG2C+ T cell clones recognized HCMV stayed uncertain.

This TCR came from a woman between 18 and 29 years old in good health. Material: CD8+ T cells sorted from blood.

The CDR3 region has the DNA TGTGCCAGCAGCGTAGGGCTAGCGGGAGTCGGGGAGCAGTACTTC. Translation: CASSVGLAGVGEQYF. V and J are TRBV9 and TRBJ2-7, with TRBD2 identical over 10 bases. Germline CDR1 and CDR2: SGDLS and YYNGEE. J gave up 7 bases and V 0 bases, and 7 bases lay outside the gene matches. The length of the CDR3 is 15 residues.